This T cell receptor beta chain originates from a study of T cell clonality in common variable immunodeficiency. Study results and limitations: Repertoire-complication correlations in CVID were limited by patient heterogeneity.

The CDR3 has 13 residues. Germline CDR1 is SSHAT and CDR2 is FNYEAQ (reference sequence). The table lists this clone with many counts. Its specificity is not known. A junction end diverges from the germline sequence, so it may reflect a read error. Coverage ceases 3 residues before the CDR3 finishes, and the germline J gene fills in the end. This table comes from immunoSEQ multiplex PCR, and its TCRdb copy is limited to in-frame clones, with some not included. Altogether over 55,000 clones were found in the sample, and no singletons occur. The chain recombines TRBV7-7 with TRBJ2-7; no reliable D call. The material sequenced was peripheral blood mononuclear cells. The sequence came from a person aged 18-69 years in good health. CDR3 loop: CASSPLRSDEQYF. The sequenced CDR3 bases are TGTGCTAGCAGCCCCCTTAGGAGCGACGAG.